Below are 23 T cell receptor beta chains sequenced from a single sample in a study of cytomegalovirus exposure and HLA in healthy donors. Amplification used 60 Vbeta primers and 13 Jbeta primers. This table comes from immunoSEQ multiplex PCR, and its TCRdb copy is limited to in-frame clones, with some not included. Altogether 60,000 or so clones are present, roughly 80% being singletons, with the ten largest covering roughly 3.4%. Sequences were obtained from PBMCs. The source is a woman aged 40 to 50 in good health and CMV-seropositive.

J is TRBJ1-2 and V is TRBV14; the D gene is possibly TRBD1 (6 bases). Germline loops: CDR1 SGHDN, CDR2 FVKESK. The CDR3 consists of 15 residues. Trimming stripped 1 base from V and 4 bases from J, with 13 bases between. CDR3 DNA sequence: TGTGCCAGCAGCCAAGTGGACAGAACTCTCTATGGCTACACCTTC. This codes for CASSQVDRTLYGYTF.

The gene calls are TRBV6-1 and TRBJ2-1; 9 nucleotides agree with TRBD2. CDR1 is MNHNS, CDR2 SASEGT, per germline. V lost 7 bases, J lost 5 bases, and 9 bases stayed unmatched. The CDR3 runs 15 residues. CDR3 region: CASKRRGGLNNEQFF. The CDR3 DNA is TGTGCCAGCAAACGGCGGGGGGGCCTCAACAATGAGCAGTTCTTC.

V is TRBV27 and J is TRBJ1-2; TRBD1 agrees at 8 bases. V was pared by 6 bases and J by 4 bases, with 10 bases of the junction left unmatched. The CDR3 covers 15 residues. In germline, CDR1 is MNHEY, CDR2 SMNVEV (reference sequence). Here the CDR3 reads CASSPRPGQVYGYTF. Here the CDR3 DNA reads TGTGCCAGCAGCCCGAGGCCGGGACAGGTCTATGGCTACACCTTC.

This sequence joins TRBV19 and TRBJ2-3; D possibly corresponds to TRBD1 (6 bases). The germline gives CDR1 LNHDA, CDR2 SQIVND (reference sequence). V was pared by 0 bases and J by 11 bases, with 21 bases between. The CDR3 runs to 16 residues. Here the CDR3 reads CASSIDSGAGWLGQYF. The CDR3 DNA reads TGTGCCAGTAGTATAGATTCAGGGGCAGGGTGGTTGGGGCAGTATTTT.

The CDR3 region is CASSLDAAGRNYGYTF. The DNA of the CDR3 is TGTGCCAGCAGCTTAGACGCCGCTGGCAGGAACTATGGCTACACCTTC. V usage is TRBV7-9 and J usage is TRBJ1-2; D is unresolved. The length of the CDR3 is 16 residues. Germline-derived CDR1 and CDR2 are SEHNR and FQNEAQ (reference sequence). V was shortened by 1 base and J by 2 bases, with 14 bases between the two germline ends.

The gene calls are TRBV9 and TRBJ2-6; 12 bases line up with TRBD1. After removal of 7 bases from V and 4 bases from J, the junction contained 6 bases not matched to a gene. The CDR3 has 16 amino acids. Germline values: CDR1 SGDLS, CDR2 YYNGEE. The CDR3 region is CASRGQGAHGANVLTF. In DNA form, the CDR3 reads TGTGCCAGCCGGGGACAGGGGGCGCACGGGGCCAACGTCCTGACTTTC. The complete variable domain, with remaining parts taken from reference TRBV9 and TRBJ2-6, reads DSGVTQTPKHLITATGQRVTLRCSPRSGDLSVYWYQQSLDQGLQFLIQYYNGEERAKGNILERFSAQQFPDLHSELNLSSLELGDSALYFCASRGQGAHGANVLTFGAGSRLTVL.

The chain joins TRBV7-2 to TRBJ1-2, with 7 bases aligning to TRBD1. The CDR3 totals 15 residues. Looked up from germline, CDR1 is SGHTA and CDR2 is FQGNSA. The V gene end was trimmed by 1 base and the J gene end by 1 base; junction bases not matched to a gene: 3. This CDR3 is CASSLEWDSNYGYTF. CDR3 DNA: TGTGCCAGCAGCTTAGAGTGGGACAGTAACTATGGCTACACCTTC.

The rearrangement joins TRBV21-1 to TRBJ2-5; the DNA was not compared with TRBD1, the D call given in the table. TRBV21-1 is deemed a pseudogene. The CDR3 loop spans 19 amino acids. CDR3 sequence reads: CASSKERDRGPICEETQYF. The CDR3 bases are TGTGCCAGCAGCAAAGAACGGGACAGGGGCCCAATTTGCGAGGAGACCCAGTACTTC.

This chain links TRBV7-9 with TRBJ2-5; D is possibly TRBD2 (5 bases). The end of the DNA is better explained by TRBJ2-7, so the J call may be wrong. The CDR3 consists of 16 residues. Germline CDR1 SEHNR, CDR2 FQNEAQ (reference sequence). DNA for the CDR3: TGTGCCAGCAGCTCACTAGACACCCCTACTCCCTACGAGCAGTACTTC. Amino acid sequence: CASSSLDTPTPYEQYF.

CDR3 sequence reads: CAWSEGQGSEQYF. CDR3 bases: TGTGCCTGGAGTGAGGGACAGGGTTCCGAGCAGTACTTC. The J gene is TRBJ2-7, the V gene TRBV30, with TRBD1 matching 9 bases. The CDR3 extends over 13 amino acids. The V and J ends lost 1 base and 6 bases, in that order; junction bases with no gene match: 4. The V gene's germline CDR1 is GTSNPN and CDR2 SVGIG (reference sequence).

This chain connects TRBV19 to TRBJ2-7; D possibly corresponds to TRBD1 (6 bases). V was pared by 5 bases and J by 3 bases, with 14 bases between. In germline, CDR1 is LNHDA, CDR2 SQIVND (reference sequence). This CDR3 is built from 14 residues. Written as DNA, the CDR3 is TGTGCCAGTAGTTTACAGGGACCTCACTACGAGCAGTACTTC. Its protein is CASSLQGPHYEQYF. The full variable domain, in which reference TRBV19 and TRBJ2-7 provide the parts outside the CDR3, is DGGITQSPKYLFRKEGQNVTLSCEQNLNHDAMYWYRQDPGQGLRLIYYSQIVNDFQKGDIAEGYSVSREKKESFPLTVTSAQKNPTAFYLCASSLQGPHYEQYFGPGTRLTVT.

The chain has TRBV19 and TRBJ2-5; a possible D gene is TRBD1 (5 bases). Germline lookup yields CDR1 LNHDA and CDR2 SQIVND (reference sequence). This CDR3 spans 13 amino acids. Trimming took off 6 bases at V and 2 bases at J, with 10 bases between the two ends. CDR3 amino acids: CASRRQPQETQYF. DNA of the CDR3: TGTGCCAGTAGACGACAGCCTCAAGAGACCCAGTACTTC. The full variable domain, rest sourced from reference TRBV19 and TRBJ2-5, is DGGITQSPKYLFRKEGQNVTLSCEQNLNHDAMYWYRQDPGQGLRLIYYSQIVNDFQKGDIAEGYSVSREKKESFPLTVTSAQKNPTAFYLCASRRQPQETQYFGPGTRLLVL.

The chain employs TRBV6-6 and TRBJ1-1; tentatively, D is TRBD1 (6 bases). The germline V gene encodes CDR1 MNHNY and CDR2 SVGAGI (reference sequence). V lost 6 bases and J 1 base, leaving 12 bases between the germline ends. The CDR3 totals 14 residues. CDR3 region: CASSAAGENTEAFF. The CDR3 coding sequence is TGTGCCAGCAGCGCAGCAGGGGAGAACACTGAAGCTTTCTTT.

The DNA for the CDR3 is TGCGCCAGCAGCGAGGAGGTCAGGGGGCAAGAGACCCAGTACTTC. It is translated as CASSEEVRGQETQYF. The V call is TRBV5-1, the J call TRBJ2-5; TRBD1 matches 7 bases. The V gene's germline CDR1 is SGHRS and CDR2 YFSETQ. J gave up 2 bases and V 4 bases, and 8 bases lay outside the gene matches. This CDR3 has 15 amino acids.

Concerning this clone: The sample carries other DNA sequences with the same CDR3. The chain couples TRBV20-1 to TRBJ2-3; D not resolved. V was trimmed by 0 bases and J by 11 bases, leaving 9 bases between them. The germline V gene has CDR1 DFQATT and CDR2 SNEGSKA (reference sequence). The CDR3 consists of 11 residues. The CDR3 nucleotides read TGCAGTGCTAGAGACAGGATTGAGCAGTATTTT. It specifies CSARDRIEQYF.

In this sample, this clone turned up a few times. V and J are TRBV7-8 and TRBJ2-2, with 9 positions matching TRBD1. The length of the CDR3 is 16 residues. J lost 4 bases, V lost 7 bases, and 10 bases had no gene match. The germline V gene has CDR1 SGHVS and CDR2 FQNEAQ. The CDR3 reads CASTLLDRGFTGELFF. CDR3 bases: TGTGCCAGCACCCTCCTCGACAGGGGGTTCACCGGGGAGCTGTTTTTT.

For this clone: One end of the junction is discordant with germline, which a read error may explain. The chain employs TRBV7-9 and TRBJ2-2; 7 nucleotides match TRBD1. Germline V CDR1 and CDR2: SEHNR, FQNEAQ (reference sequence). The CDR3 is 16 amino acids. The DNA of the CDR3 is TGTTCCAGCAGACCCAGAAAGACAGGGTTCACCGGGGAGCTGTTTTTT. It encodes CSSRPRKTGFTGELFF.

The chain carries TRBV10-1 and TRBJ2-7, with D uncertain. Trimming took 3 bases from V and 2 from J, leaving 11 bases between them. The CDR3 is made up of 14 amino acids. Germline CDR1 reads WNHNN; CDR2 reads SYGVQD (reference sequence). CDR3: CASSDALRPYEQYF. DNA for the CDR3: TGCGCCAGCAGTGACGCCTTGAGGCCCTACGAGCAGTACTTC.

This sequence joins TRBV30 and TRBJ1-1; TRBD1 might be the D (6 bases). Looked up from germline, CDR1 is GTSNPN and CDR2 is SVGIG (reference sequence). The CDR3 sequence is 12 residues long. The V end lost 0 bases, the J end lost 10 bases, and 12 bases lay between the germline ends. The CDR3 loop reads CAWSVQGGVAFF. The CDR3 nucleotides read TGTGCCTGGAGTGTACAGGGAGGGGTAGCTTTCTTT.

This clone appeared a few times. This chain uses TRBV23-1 with TRBJ1-1; D is perhaps TRBD1 (5 bases). TRBV23-1 is an ORF, with its function uncertain. This CDR3 region has 13 residues. The V and J ends lost 2 bases and 10 bases respectively, with 14 bases between them. The DNA for the CDR3 is TGCGCCAGCAGTCAAAGGCGGGACTTCGGAGCTTTCTTT. As protein: CASSQRRDFGAFF.

The J gene is TRBJ1-4, the V gene TRBV30, with a weak D call TRBD1 (5 bases). The germline V gene has CDR1 GTSNPN and CDR2 SVGIG (reference sequence). V was cut by 2 bases and J by 8 bases, with 15 bases left in between. The CDR3 is made up of 14 amino acids. The chain's CDR3 is CAWSQGQGGEKLFF. The CDR3 DNA reads as TGTGCCTGGAGTCAAGGGCAGGGAGGGGAAAAACTGTTTTTT.

This chain uses TRBV4-3 with TRBJ2-7; a possible D gene is TRBD2 (7 bases). Deletions cut 5 bases from V and 6 bases from J, with 14 bases between. Germline lookup yields CDR1 LGHNA and CDR2 YSLEER. The CDR3 is 13 amino acids. CDR3 in amino acids: CASSASRGAEQYF. CDR3 DNA sequence: TGCGCCAGCAGCGCTTCTCGGGGGGCCGAGCAGTACTTC.

The chain combines TRBV2 with TRBJ1-3; D unclear. V lost 0 bases and J lost 0, with 21 bases in between. The CDR3 runs to 20 residues. Germline lookup yields CDR1 SNHLY and CDR2 FYNNEI. Written as DNA, the CDR3 is TGTGCCAGCAGTGAAGCCTCATTGTGGCCCAAGACTCTCTCTGGAAACACCATATATTTT. The encoded protein is CASSEASLWPKTLSGNTIYF. Filled out from reference TRBV2 and TRBJ1-3, the complete variable domain reads EPEVTQTPSHQVTQMGQEVILRCVPISNHLYFYWYRQILGQKVEFLVSFYNNEISEKSEIFDDQFSVERPDGSNFTLKIRSTKLEDSAMYFCASSEASLWPKTLSGNTIYFGEGSWLTVV.